Shown below are 29 T cell receptor beta chains from a single sample sequenced in a study of cytotoxic CD8 clonotypes in ibrutinib-treated CLL. The data were produced by immunoSEQ multiplex PCR, yet TCRdb's version contains in-frame clones alone and is incomplete. The top ten clones hold 13% of a sample with about 200,000 clones, approximately 68% of them seen once. The specimen was PBMCs, collected after 24 months of ibrutinib treatment. The receptors were gathered from a human donor with chronic lymphocytic leukemia.

V is TRBV6-5 and J is TRBJ2-5; D is possibly TRBD1 (5 bases). The CDR3 runs 13 residues. Germline V lookup: CDR1 MNHEY, CDR2 SVGAGI. Trimming took off 6 bases at V and 5 bases at J, with 13 bases between the two ends. The CDR3 is CASSPQGVETQYF. The DNA for the CDR3 is TGTGCCAGCAGCCCGCAGGGTGTGGAGACCCAGTACTTC.

The chain joins TRBV19 to TRBJ2-5, with a tentative D call TRBD2 (5 bases). The germline CDR1 and CDR2 sequences are LNHDA and SQIVND (reference sequence). V was cut by 7 bases and J by 5 bases, with 14 bases left in between. The CDR3 totals 13 residues. In nucleotides, the CDR3 is TGTGCCAGTAACCTGCGGTCGGGGGAGACCCAGTACTTC. Residues: CASNLRSGETQYF.

There are a few counts of this clone. This CDR3 is CASSVPGFYEQYF. CDR3 in DNA: TGTGCCAGCAGTGTCCCAGGGTTCTACGAGCAGTACTTC. The rearrangement joins TRBV25-1 to TRBJ2-7, with D possibly TRBD1 on 5 matching bases. The CDR3 runs 13 residues. Trimming pared 4 bases from V and 3 bases from J, leaving 10 bases between. The germline V gene has CDR1 MGHDK and CDR2 SYGVNS.

This clone was counted a few times. The chain combines TRBV5-4 with TRBJ2-1; 9 bases map to TRBD2. CDR3 length: 15 residues. Trimming removed 0 bases from V and 8 bases from J; junction bases left unmatched: 6. From germline, CDR1 is SGHNT and CDR2 YYREEE (reference sequence). DNA for the CDR3: TGTGCCAGCAGCTTGGTGCTAGCGGGACCCGATGAGCAGTTCTTC. Residues: CASSLVLAGPDEQFF.

This chain links TRBV4-2 with TRBJ1-1; 7 bases line up with TRBD1. This CDR3 region has 16 residues. Germline V gene sequence: CDR1 LGHNA, CDR2 YNFKEQ. Trimming removed 2 bases from V and 6 bases from J; junction bases left unmatched: 12. The CDR3 protein is CASSQRRGTDGAEAFF. CDR3 nucleotide sequence: TGTGCCAGCAGCCAACGTCGCGGGACAGACGGGGCTGAAGCTTTCTTT.

The chain recombines TRBV11-2 with TRBJ2-3; D uncertain. The CDR3 is 15 residues long. V was cut by 4 bases and J by 0 bases, with 11 bases left in between. Germline V gene lookup returns CDR1 SGHAT and CDR2 FQNNGV. In DNA form, the CDR3 reads TGTGCCAGCAGCTCTCTCGCGGCTAGCACAGATACGCAGTATTTT. Encoded protein: CASSSLAASTDTQYF. The full variable domain, its missing parts supplied by reference TRBV11-2 and TRBJ2-3, is EAGVAQSPRYKIIEKRQSVAFWCNPISGHATLYWYQQILGQGPKLLIQFQNNGVVDDSQLPKDRFSAERLKGVDSTLKIQPAKLEDSAVYLCASSSLAASTDTQYFGPGTRLTVL.

The genes are TRBV5-6 and TRBJ2-1; 10 bases agree with TRBD2. CDR3 length equals 18 residues. V lost 3 bases and J lost 0; bases outside the gene matches: 9. Germline V gene sequence: CDR1 SGHDT, CDR2 YYEEEE. DNA of the CDR3: TGTGCCAGCAGCTCGACTGGGACTAGCGTACTCTCCTACAATGAGCAGTTCTTC. Its protein is CASSSTGTSVLSYNEQFF.

DNA of the CDR3: TGTGCCATCAGCGGGACTAGCGGTGACACAGATACGCAGTATTTT. Its protein is CAISGTSGDTDTQYF. The rearrangement links TRBV10-3 to TRBJ2-3; 11 bases line up with TRBD2. Germline V gene lookup returns CDR1 ENHRY and CDR2 SYGVKD. The CDR3 is made up of 15 amino acids. Trimming removed 6 bases from V and 2 bases from J; junction bases left unmatched: 4.

The chain combines TRBV11-2 with TRBJ2-2, with TRBD2 matching 7 bases. Germline-derived CDR1 and CDR2 are SGHAT and FQNNGV. Trimming at V came to 2 bases and at J to 5 bases, leaving 5 bases not matched to a gene. The CDR3 has 15 residues. CDR3 DNA: TGTGCCAGCAGCTTACTGGGAGGGCCGACCGGGGAGCTGTTTTTT. Translation gives CASSLLGGPTGELFF.

The chain combines TRBV4-2 with TRBJ1-2, with TRBD1 matching 9 bases. The CDR3 is made up of 15 amino acids. J lost 3 bases, V lost 4 bases, and 6 bases had no gene match. Per germline, CDR1 LGHNA and CDR2 YNFKEQ. Here the CDR3 DNA reads TGTGCCAGCAGCCGATGGGACAGGGCGGACTATGGCTACACCTTC. Translating it yields CASSRWDRADYGYTF.

The J gene is TRBJ2-5, the V gene TRBV20-1, with a possible D match to TRBD2 (7 bases). This CDR3 is built from 11 residues. The germline V gene encodes CDR1 DFQATT and CDR2 SNEGSKA (reference sequence). The CDR3 reads CGGRGQETQYF. The CDR3 region has the DNA TGCGGGGGGAGGGGGCAAGAGACCCAGTACTTC.

The CDR3 is CASSLGNSGANVLTF. The CDR3 bases are TGCGCCAGCAGCTTAGGGAACTCTGGGGCCAACGTCCTGACTTTC. J is TRBJ2-6 and V is TRBV5-1, with D uncertain. CDR3 size: 15 residues. The V gene lost 2 bases and the J gene lost 0 bases, with 6 bases spanning the gap. CDR1 and CDR2 from the germline V gene are SGHRS and YFSETQ.

The chain links TRBV28 to TRBJ1-1; D unclear. Trimming stripped 6 bases from V and 6 bases from J, with 14 bases between. From germline, CDR1 is MDHEN and CDR2 SYDVKM. The CDR3 contains 13 residues. CDR3: CASSPPRASEAFF. The DNA for the CDR3 is TGTGCCAGCAGCCCTCCAAGGGCCTCTGAAGCTTTCTTT.

The V and J genes are TRBV5-1 and TRBJ2-7, with a possible D match to TRBD2 (5 bases). The V gene's germline CDR1 is SGHRS and CDR2 YFSETQ. The CDR3 spans 16 residues. The ends were cut back, 2 bases at V and 1 base at J, with 16 bases in the middle. The CDR3 nucleotides are TGCGCCAGCAGCTTAAGTCGTGCTAGCCTTTCCTACGAGCAGTACTTC. Translation gives CASSLSRASLSYEQYF.

This chain links TRBV4-2 with TRBJ2-7, with 14 bases aligning to TRBD2. This CDR3 is 15 amino acids long. The V segment lost 3 bases and the J segment 5 bases; nucleotides outside the gene matches: 3. Germline V CDR1 and CDR2: LGHNA, YNFKEQ. This chain's CDR3 is CASSQEGLAGDEQYF. The DNA of the CDR3 is TGTGCCAGCAGCCAGGAGGGACTAGCGGGAGACGAGCAGTACTTC.

This CDR3 is CASSLGDRLTDTQYF. CDR3 DNA sequence: TGTGCCAGCAGTCTTGGGGACAGGCTAACAGATACGCAGTATTTT. This chain links TRBV6-6 with TRBJ2-3; 8 nucleotides line up with TRBD1. The CDR3 is made up of 15 amino acids. V lost 5 bases to trimming and J lost 3 bases; unmatched junction nucleotides: 7. CDR1 and CDR2 from the germline V gene are MNHNY and SVGAGI (reference sequence).

In DNA, the CDR3 is TGTGCCAGCAGTTACATGACAGGGGATCAGCCCCAGCATTTT. It is translated as CASSYMTGDQPQHF. J is TRBJ1-5 and V is TRBV6-6; TRBD1 matches 8 bases. In germline, CDR1 is MNHNY, CDR2 SVGAGI (reference sequence). V shed 2 bases and J 5 bases; nucleotides not matched to a gene: 2. The CDR3 has 14 amino acids.

This clone has only one observation. Here the CDR3 reads CAWSGLEGVTDTQYF. The CDR3 coding sequence is TGTGCCTGGAGTGGATTGGAGGGGGTGACAGATACGCAGTATTTT. The gene calls are TRBV30 and TRBJ2-3; tentatively, D is TRBD1 or TRBD2 (6 bases each). This CDR3 region has 15 residues. Germline V gene lookup returns CDR1 GTSNPN and CDR2 SVGIG (reference sequence). V was trimmed by 1 base and J by 3 bases, leaving 14 bases between them.

The chain is built from TRBV18 and TRBJ2-7, with 8 bases lining up with TRBD1. The germline CDR1 and CDR2 sequences are KGHSH and LQKENI. This CDR3 is built from 13 residues. J was trimmed by 5 bases and V by 5 bases; bases with no gene match: 5. CDR3 protein: CASSSTTGDEQYF. The CDR3 DNA reads TGTGCCAGCTCAAGCACGACAGGGGACGAGCAGTACTTC.

The chain carries TRBV5-4 and TRBJ2-6; D unresolved. Trimming removed 1 base at V and 4 bases at J, with 3 bases between. This CDR3 region has 13 residues. CDR1 SGHNT and CDR2 YYREEE come from the germline V gene (reference sequence). Here the CDR3 reads CASSLSGANVLTF. In nucleotides, the CDR3 is TGTGCCAGCAGCTTGTCCGGGGCCAACGTCCTGACTTTC. The variable domain in full, completed from reference TRBV5-4 and TRBJ2-6, reads ETGVTQSPTHLIKTRGQQVTLRCSSQSGHNTVSWYQQALGQGPQFIFQYYREEENGRGNFPPRFSGLQFPNYSSELNVNALELDDSALYLCASSLSGANVLTFGAGSRLTVL.

The V and J genes are TRBV7-7 and TRBJ2-6; no firm D call. Germline assignment: CDR1 SSHAT and CDR2 FNYEAQ (reference sequence). The CDR3 consists of 15 residues. Here the CDR3 reads CATMDQTSGANVLTF. CDR3 DNA: TGTGCTACTATGGACCAGACCTCTGGGGCCAACGTCCTGACTTTC.

This chain joins TRBV25-1 and TRBJ2-7, with 8 positions matching TRBD1. Germline lookup yields CDR1 MGHDK and CDR2 SYGVNS. Trimming took 0 bases from V and 5 from J; bases not matched to a gene: 6. CDR3 length equals 15 residues. The CDR3 reads CASSEYRGQDNEQYF. CDR3 coding DNA: TGTGCCAGCAGTGAATATAGGGGACAGGATAACGAGCAGTACTTC.

The rearrangement uses TRBV5-4 and TRBJ1-4; unclear D gene. Looked up from germline, CDR1 is SGHNT and CDR2 is YYREEE (reference sequence). CDR3 length: 15 amino acids. Trimming removed 0 bases from V and 0 bases from J, with 6 bases in between. The CDR3 spells CASSLGDPTNEKLFF. DNA for the CDR3: TGTGCCAGCAGCTTGGGAGACCCAACTAATGAAAAACTGTTTTTT.

The rearrangement links TRBV20-1 to TRBJ1-1; D remains unclear. The CDR3 is 11 amino acids. V lost 3 bases and J 3 bases, leaving 5 bases between the germline ends. From germline, CDR1 is DFQATT and CDR2 SNEGSKA (reference sequence). The CDR3 nucleotides read TGCAGTGCTAGGCGGGACACTGAAGCTTTCTTT. Its protein is CSARRDTEAFF.

The chain recombines TRBV5-1 with TRBJ1-4, with D unresolved. The CDR3 is 13 residues long. Trimming cost V 0 bases and J 6 bases, with 6 bases left between them. Per the germline V gene, CDR1 is SGHRS and CDR2 is YFSETQ. The CDR3 protein is CASSLAEDEKLFF. The CDR3 DNA follows: TGCGCCAGCAGCTTGGCCGAAGATGAAAAACTGTTTTTT.

The chain uses TRBV7-2 and TRBJ1-2; D gene uncertain. The V gene's germline CDR1 is SGHTA and CDR2 FQGNSA. V shed 6 bases and J shed 6 bases, with 20 bases lying between them. The CDR3 has 15 amino acids. CDR3 sequence (DNA): TGTGCCAGCAGTTTTGATCGGGTTAACGCTGATGGCTACACCTTC. This sequence encodes CASSFDRVNADGYTF.

V usage is TRBV6-4 and J usage is TRBJ2-7; 9 nucleotides agree with TRBD2. V was clipped by 7 bases and J by 4 bases; unmatched bases: 14. The CDR3 runs to 16 residues. From germline, CDR1 is MRHNA and CDR2 SNTAGT. The CDR3 DNA is TGTGCCAGCACGCCCCAAGGAGTAGCGGGAGATTACGAGCAGTACTTC. Amino acids: CASTPQGVAGDYEQYF.

The chain links TRBV27 to TRBJ2-6, with D uncertain. The germline V gene has CDR1 MNHEY and CDR2 SMNVEV (reference sequence). The CDR3 length is 17 residues. V was cut by 1 base and J by 1 base, with 11 bases left in between. The CDR3 DNA sequence: TGTGCCAGCAGTTTATATCGACTGGCGTCTGGGGCCAACGTCCTGACTTTC. This translates into CASSLYRLASGANVLTF.

This clone was observed a handful of times. The chain recombines TRBV5-1 with TRBJ2-1; 11 nucleotides agree with TRBD2. After removal of 0 bases from V and 9 bases from J, the junction contained 2 bases not matched to a gene. This CDR3 is 14 amino acids long. Looked up from germline, CDR1 is SGHRS and CDR2 is YFSETQ. Written as DNA, the CDR3 is TGCGCCAGCAGCTTGGGGCTAGCGGGAGGTGAGCAGTTCTTC. Amino acids: CASSLGLAGGEQFF.